This TCR beta chain was recovered during a study of shared clonotypes between healthy human individuals. CD8 cells classed as naive were CD45RO-negative and positively selected for CCR7, excluding terminally differentiated effector memory CD45RA+ cells. CDR3 length: 13 residues. The trim removed 6 bases at V and 3 bases at J, leaving 4 bases unmatched. The germline CDR1 and CDR2 sequences are ENHRY and SYGVKD. Using immunoSEQ multiplex PCR, the repertoire was profiled, and TCRdb retains in-frame clones only, with some absent. The data show around 2.1 million clones, approximately 94% seen once. This TCR was sampled from a man aged 18 to 35 in good health. Some clones in this sample may be carry-over from other donors' samples. Sequencing input: naive CD8+ T cells from PBMCs. The genes are TRBV10-3 and TRBJ1-1; 7 bases agree with TRBD1. The CDR3 DNA follows: TGTGCCATCAGGGGACAGTTGTACACTGAAGCTTTCTTT. It is translated as CAIRGQLYTEAFF.